This TCR beta chain was sequenced for a study of cytomegalovirus exposure and HLA in healthy donors (TCRdb year 2017). About the investigation overall: According to a later analysis, the approximately 120 validation repertoires were produced on the same platform as the 666 repertoires of the first cohort. The study aimed to test whether cataloging public T cell receptors could reveal signatures of past pathogen exposure. Along with the 666-subject first cohort, a separate validation cohort of over 90 different subjects was used. High-throughput TCR immunosequencing, statistical association of individual TCRs with disease status, and machine learning were combined to predict cytomegalovirus infection status.

A note on this clone: No antigen is known for it. No much larger clone is present one base from it, and per-base qualities are unavailable.

Separate from the roughly 660-subject first cohort, the validation cohort of 95 to 150 subjects was the group to which the donors belonged. What the authors observed across the whole study: All 120 or so repertoires were used to score co-occurrence in the validation cohort in a later analysis, because that analysis had no HLA typing for the cohort. The study listed 170 or so TCR beta chains as associated with cytomegalovirus. Three of the identified cytomegalovirus-associated TCR beta chains were confirmed in vitro to be specific for cytomegalovirus antigens. Of the cluster scores, 90% to 95% were above 0 in a later analysis, which found that TCRs clustered in the first cohort also tended to co-occur in the 110 or so validation repertoires. Most TCR sequences were seen in very few donors, while some public TCRs were found in many individuals. According to the authors, the approach could potentially be generalized to other disease states and immunological phenotypes. In both the original and validation cohorts, the classifier was reported to diagnose cytomegalovirus status with high specificity and sensitivity.

In the germline V gene, CDR1 corresponds to MNHEY and CDR2 to SVGAGI. Trimming at the junction amounts to 3 bases on V and 4 bases on J, and the germline ends lie 10 bases apart. The cysteine opens and the phenylalanine closes a CDR3 of 14 amino acids. Only the CDR3 part of the read is kept: 42 bases, read in frame from the first base. Library creation used the immunoSEQ multiplex PCR assay. In the original analysis: A statistical classification framework was built to diagnose cytomegalovirus status from the catalog of TCR beta chain sequences. Held by TCRdb, this immuneACCESS table contains in-frame sequences only and omits some clones. Under half of the omission traces to an unresolved V gene where checked; the cause of the rest is unknown. The V and J calls and clone size are taken from that table; D and trimming were inferred from the DNA. The sample table contains some 150,000 clones; only one count was recorded for 85% to 90% of them. Jointly, the top ten make up just under 3% of the sample.

The sequence was collected from a man aged 18 to 35 in good health and CMV-seronegative. Here the chain combines TRBV6-5 and TRBJ1-3; no D gene is confidently identified. Specimen: PBMCs. The nucleotide sequence reads TGTGCCAGCAGTTATGTGGCCTCAGGAAACACCATATATTTT. Translated, this gives CASSYVASGNTIYF.